The 12 T cell receptor beta chains below were found in one sample sequenced in a study of OX40 agonist ivuxolimab in advanced cancers. TCRdb keeps only in-frame clones here, not all; method: immunoSEQ multiplex PCR. Among 58,000 or so clones listed, about 83% were seen once. Sequenced here: CD4+ or CD8+ T cells sorted from blood, sampled in a trial of the OX40 agonist ivuxolimab. Receptors were obtained from an adult with an advanced solid tumor such as melanoma, head and neck, liver or kidney cancer.

The count of this clone is one. CDR3 nucleotides: TGTGCCAGCAGACCTGAGGGGGATACGCAGTATTTT. It is translated as CASRPEGDTQYF. J is TRBJ2-3 and V is TRBV7-9, with D possibly being TRBD1 or TRBD2 (5 bases each). The CDR3 sequence is 12 residues long. Trimming stripped 6 bases from V and 6 bases from J, with 10 bases between. The germline V gene encodes CDR1 SEHNR and CDR2 FQNEAQ (reference sequence).

This clone is classed as medium-sized (0.01 to 0.1%). Other DNA sequences from this sample encode an identical CDR3 as well. The chain uses TRBV11-1 and TRBJ1-6, with D unresolved. This CDR3 is built from 14 residues. CDR1 and CDR2 (germline): SGHAT, FQDESV (reference sequence). Trimming removed 5 bases at V and 5 bases at J, with 10 bases between. The CDR3 DNA is TGTGCCAGCAGCCTGACGGGTAATAATTCACCCCTCCACTTT. Translated, it gives CASSLTGNNSPLHF.

This chain joins TRBV7-3 and TRBJ1-2; D is unresolved. The ends were cut back, 4 bases at V and 4 bases at J, with 10 bases in the middle. Germline V gene sequence: CDR1 SGHTA, CDR2 FQGTGA. The CDR3 consists of 13 residues. CDR3 in DNA: TGTGCCAGCAGCTGGGGTCTAAGCTATGGCTACACCTTC. Its translation: CASSWGLSYGYTF.

J is TRBJ2-1 and V is TRBV6-6; D remains ambiguous. V was shortened by 3 bases and J by 0 bases, with 6 bases between the two germline ends. The CDR3 totals 14 residues. Germline V CDR1 and CDR2: MNHNY, SVGAGI (reference sequence). The CDR3 reads CASSYLGSYNEQFF. DNA for the CDR3: TGTGCCAGCAGTTATCTCGGCTCCTACAATGAGCAGTTCTTC.

The chain is built from TRBV7-9 and TRBJ2-5; tentatively, D is TRBD2 (5 bases). Deletions cut 0 bases from V and 1 base from J, with 9 bases between. There are 15 residues in the CDR3. The germline gives CDR1 SEHNR, CDR2 FQNEAQ (reference sequence). The DNA of the CDR3 is TGTGCCAGCAGCTTAGCGGGAGTGATCCAAGAGACCCAGTACTTC. This encodes CASSLAGVIQETQYF.

The chain couples TRBV19 to TRBJ2-5; D not certain. With 3 bases removed from V and 5 bases from J, the gap between germline ends came to 16 bases. Germline V CDR1 and CDR2: LNHDA, SQIVND (reference sequence). This CDR3 region has 15 residues. The DNA for the CDR3 is TGTGCCAGTAGTATCGATCTGGCAGGTGGGGAGACCCAGTACTTC. It codes for CASSIDLAGGETQYF.

The chain carries TRBV5-1 and TRBJ2-1; 9 nucleotides match TRBD1. Germline values: CDR1 SGHRS, CDR2 YFSETQ. The CDR3 is 16 amino acids. With 0 bases clipped from V and 0 bases from J, the junction kept 1 base outside the gene matches. The CDR3 DNA sequence: TGCGCCAGCAGCTTGGAGGGACAGGGCTCCTACAATGAGCAGTTCTTC. Translation: CASSLEGQGSYNEQFF.

The V call is TRBV2, the J call TRBJ1-5; TRBD1 matches at 9 bases. Germline CDR1 SNHLY, CDR2 FYNNEI. CDR3 length equals 14 residues. V shed 6 bases and J 5 bases; nucleotides not matched to a gene: 5. Here the CDR3 reads CASRDDRGDQPQHF. Written as DNA, the CDR3 is TGTGCCAGCAGAGACGACAGGGGGGATCAGCCCCAGCATTTT.

This rearrangement joins TRBV7-6 to TRBJ2-7, with D tentatively TRBD1 (5 bases). The ends were cut back, 0 bases at V and 2 bases at J, with 11 bases in the middle. This CDR3 is 15 amino acids long. Germline V lookup: CDR1 SGHVS, CDR2 FNYEAQ. CDR3: CASSLAPGRAYEQYF. The CDR3 region has the DNA TGTGCCAGCAGCTTAGCCCCGGGCAGGGCCTACGAGCAGTACTTC. The full variable domain, in which reference TRBV7-6 and TRBJ2-7 provide the parts outside the CDR3, is GAGVSQSPRYKVTKRGQDVALRCDPISGHVSLYWYRQALGQGPEFLTYFNYEAQQDKSGLPNDRFSAERPEGSISTLTIQRTEQRDSAMYRCASSLAPGRAYEQYFGPGTRLTVT.

The V and J genes are TRBV6-1 and TRBJ2-7; D gene unclear. CDR1 and CDR2 from the germline V gene are MNHNS and SASEGT. The CDR3 has 12 amino acids. The germline V and J ends were trimmed by 6 bases and 3 bases, with 9 bases remaining between them. Written as DNA, the CDR3 is TGTGCCAGCAGCCTACTTGTCTACGAGCAGTACTTC. It codes for CASSLLVYEQYF.

The V gene is TRBV7-9, the J gene TRBJ1-3; D is ambiguous. Trimming removed 5 bases at V and 0 bases at J, with 17 bases between. The CDR3 consists of 17 residues. Germline V CDR1 and CDR2: SEHNR, FQNEAQ (reference sequence). The DNA of the CDR3 is TGTGCCAGCAGCCCCGGCTCCCGGGCAGCCTCTGGAAACACCATATATTTT. This gives the protein CASSPGSRAASGNTIYF.

This clone was observed once. The J gene is TRBJ1-1, the V gene TRBV28, with D uncertain. The V end lost 3 bases, the J end lost 7 bases, and 18 bases lay between the germline ends. Germline V gene sequence: CDR1 MDHEN, CDR2 SYDVKM. The CDR3 runs 15 residues. The CDR3 region has the DNA TGTGCCAGCAGTTTGTCCCCCGGCTACGGAGGTGAAGCTTTCTTT. This codes for CASSLSPGYGGEAFF.